Listed below are T cell receptor beta chains from one sample, sequenced in a study of blood T cells in healthy people across ages. TCRdb passed the 5' RACE reads through MiXCR, listing each CDR3 protein once. The table shows around 1,900,000 distinct CDR3 sequences, with about two fifths occurring only once. Sequenced: blood. The receptors here all came from a human donor in good health. The CDR3 runs from the conserved cysteine through the conserved F or W. The D gene is left open where the match is weak. Clone size is stated in some rows and not others, as once, few, many or a class when expanded.

NA	NA	TRBJ2-7	TRBV9	CASSVGLSGRHYNEQYF	TGTGCCAGCAGCGTAGGACTCTCAGGGCGGCACTACAATGAGCAGTACTTC
NA	NA	TRBJ1-5	TRBV7-8	CASSLAQGSGNQPQHF	TGTGCCAGCAGCTTAGCCCAGGGTTCAGGCAATCAGCCCCAGCATTTT
NA	few	TRBJ2-7	TRBV20-1	CSATLAGPRGEQYF	TGCAGTGCTACCCTCGCAGGGCCCAGGGGCGAGCAGTACTTC
NA	many	TRBJ1-5	TRBV28	CASWEGVQPQHF	TGTGCCAGCTGGGAGGGGGTCCAGCCCCAGCATTTT
NA	NA	TRBJ2-7	TRBV28	CASSFRSFTYEQYF	TGTGCCAGCAGTTTTAGATCCTTTACCTACGAGCAGTACTTC
NA	NA	TRBJ2-7	TRBV18	CASSEDQAEQYF	TGTGCCAGCTCAGAGGACCAAGCCGAGCAGTACTTC
NA	NA	TRBJ1-5	TRBV27	CASSSGTLVNQPQHF	TGTGCCAGCAGTTCCGGGACTCTGGTCAATCAGCCCCAGCATTTT
TRBD1	few	TRBJ2-3	TRBV28	CASTLTGGRTDTQYF	TGTGCCAGCACCCTAACAGGGGGCAGAACAGATACGCAGTATTTT
TRBD1	few	TRBJ1-2	TRBV7-2	CASSSQPGQGYGYTF	TGTGCCAGCAGCAGCCAACCGGGACAGGGGTATGGCTACACCTTC
NA	few	TRBJ1-1	TRBV6-2/TRBV6-3	CASSYGGGSTEAFF	TGTGCCAGCAGTTATGGGGGCGGGAGCACTGAAGCTTTCTTT
TRBD1	NA	TRBJ2-1	TRBV6-6	CASTRQGAFNEQFF	TGTGCCAGCACCAGACAGGGGGCGTTCAATGAGCAGTTCTTC
NA	NA	TRBJ1-2	TRBV30	CAWSVLWQSLRSYGYTF	TGTGCCTGGAGTGTACTTTGGCAGAGTCTTAGATCCTATGGCTACACCTTC
NA	many	TRBJ2-5	TRBV5-1	CASSFQGYQETQYF	TGTGCCAGCAGCTTCCAGGGATACCAAGAGACCCAGTACTTC
TRBD1	NA	TRBJ2-2	TRBV9	CASSVGQGVGELFF	TGTGCCAGCAGCGTAGGGCAGGGGGTCGGGGAGCTGTTTTTT
NA	NA	TRBJ2-6	TRBV5-1	CASSPPQAGANVLTF	TGCGCCAGCAGCCCCCCTCAGGCAGGGGCCAACGTCCTGACTTTC
NA	many	TRBJ2-1	TRBV6-1	CASGSEQFF	TGTGCCAGCGGCTCAGAGCAGTTCTTC
TRBD2	few	TRBJ2-7	TRBV27	CASSLSGLAGDEQYF	TGTGCCAGCAGTCTTTCGGGGCTAGCGGGGGACGAGCAGTACTTC
NA	few	TRBJ2-3	TRBV20-1	CSARLGSATDTQYF	TGCAGTGCTAGGTTAGGGTCCGCGACAGATACGCAGTATTTT
NA	few	TRBJ1-6	TRBV7-2	CASSLNQGTSSPLHF	TGTGCCAGCAGCTTGAACCAGGGGACCAGTTCACCCCTCCACTTT
TRBD1	NA	TRBJ2-7	TRBV4-2	CASSLDRGWQYF	TGTGCCAGCAGCTTAGACAGGGGATGGCAGTACTTC
TRBD2	once	TRBJ2-1	TRBV7-9	CASTITSGRSNEQFF	TGTGCCAGCACCATTACTAGCGGGAGGTCCAATGAGCAGTTCTTC
TRBD1	NA	TRBJ2-4	TRBV4-1	CASSQDAQGGKNIQYF	TGCGCCAGCAGCCAAGATGCACAGGGGGGTAAAAACATTCAGTACTTC
NA	NA	TRBJ1-4	TRBV5-1	CACKEATNGKLFF	TGCGCCTGCAAAGAGGCAACTAATGGAAAACTGTTTTTT
NA	NA	TRBJ1-1	TRBV6-2/TRBV6-3	CASTWDTEAFF	TGCGCCAGCACCTGGGACACTGAAGCTTTCTTT
NA	NA	TRBJ1-6	TRBV13	CASSALGRAAYNSPLHF	TGTGCCAGCAGCGCTCTCGGGAGGGCAGCCTATAATTCACCCCTCCACTTT
NA	NA	TRBJ2-2	TRBV6-2/TRBV6-3	CASITTENANTGELFF	TGTGCCAGCATCACTACAGAAAACGCGAACACCGGGGAGCTGTTTTTT
NA	NA	TRBJ1-4	TRBV29-1	CGVLDLTTNEKLFF	TGCGGCGTCCTTGACTTAACAACTAATGAAAAACTGTTTTTT
NA	NA	TRBJ2-7	TRBV15	CATSGWDAYEQYF	TGTGCCACCAGCGGGTGGGACGCCTACGAGCAGTACTTC
TRBD1	NA	TRBJ1-1	TRBV24-1	CATSGQDRFMNTEAFF	TGTGCCACCAGTGGTCAGGACAGGTTCATGAACACTGAGGCTTTCTTT
NA	few	TRBJ2-1	TRBV20-1	CSAGDGYNEQFF	TGCAGTGCCGGGGACGGTTACAATGAGCAGTTCTTC
NA	NA	TRBJ1-2	TRBV12-3/TRBV12-4	CASSLETSAPLFDGYTF	TGTGCCAGCAGTCTTGAGACCTCGGCACCCCTCTTCGATGGCTACACCTTC
TRBD1	few	TRBJ1-1	TRBV12-3/TRBV12-4	CASSPGQTTEAFF	TGTGCCAGCAGTCCGGGACAGACAACAGAAGCTTTCTTT
NA	few	TRBJ2-5	TRBV20-1	CSTIILETQYF	TGCAGCACAATAATTTTGGAGACCCAGTACTTC
TRBD2	few	TRBJ2-5	TRBV5-6	CASSLEGLAGIGTQYF	TGTGCCAGCAGCTTGGAGGGACTAGCGGGGATCGGGACCCAGTACTTC
TRBD2	NA	TRBJ2-3	TRBV7-2	CASSLIAGNTDTQYF	TGTGCCAGCAGCTTAATAGCGGGAAACACAGATACGCAGTATTTT
NA	NA	TRBJ2-7	TRBV7-2	CASSPGGRTYYEQYF	TGTGCCAGCAGCCCCGGGGGGCGGACCTACTACGAGCAGTACTTC
TRBD2	few	TRBJ2-4	TRBV7-2	CASSPRTSGGLDKNIQYF	TGTGCCAGCAGCCCACGGACTAGCGGGGGTTTGGACAAAAACATTCAGTACTTC